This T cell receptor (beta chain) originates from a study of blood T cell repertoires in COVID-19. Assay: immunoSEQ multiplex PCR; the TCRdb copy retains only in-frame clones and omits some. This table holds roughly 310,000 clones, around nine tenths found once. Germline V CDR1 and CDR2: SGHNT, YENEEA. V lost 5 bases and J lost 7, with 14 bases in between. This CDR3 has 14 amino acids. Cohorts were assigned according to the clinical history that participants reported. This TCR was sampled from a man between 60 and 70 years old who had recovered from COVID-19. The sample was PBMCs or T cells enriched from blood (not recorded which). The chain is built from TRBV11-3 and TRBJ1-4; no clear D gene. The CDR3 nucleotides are TGTGCCAGCAGCCTAGCGGGTAGGAGTGAAAAACTGTTTTTT. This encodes CASSLAGRSEKLFF.